Following are 25 T cell receptor beta chains from one sample sequenced in a study of T cells in localized non-small cell lung cancer (dated by TCRdb to the early 2020s). Libraries were made using the immunoSEQ multiplex PCR assay. The table was pulled from immuneACCESS by TCRdb, which kept in-frame rearrangements only. Such tables lose some clones; where checked, under half of the loss comes from unresolved V genes, and the rest has no known cause. Present in this sample are 25,000 to 30,000 clones, 70% to 90% of which were seen just once. Jointly, the top ten make up 2.8% of the sample. Sequences were derived from peripheral blood, sampled before any cancer treatment. Receptors were obtained from a woman aged 18-55 years with stage I lung adenocarcinoma.

V is TRBV30 and J is TRBJ2-1; tentatively, D is TRBD2 (5 bases). V lost 5 bases and J lost 2, with 10 bases in between. The CDR3 spans 13 residues. The germline CDR1 and CDR2 sequences are GTSNPN and SVGIG (reference sequence). Here the CDR3 DNA reads TGTGCCTGGGAGCCCGGGACCTACAATGAGCAGTTCTTC. It specifies CAWEPGTYNEQFF. The full variable domain, rest sourced from reference TRBV30 and TRBJ2-1, is SQTIHQWPATLVQPVGSPLSLECTVEGTSNPNLYWYRQAAGRGLQLLFYSVGIGQISSEVPQNLSASRPQDRQFILSSKKLLLSDSGFYLCAWEPGTYNEQFFGPGTRLTVL.

The chain combines TRBV5-6 with TRBJ2-7; no definite D call. The CDR3 loop spans 12 amino acids. Trimming left V 6 bases short and J 7 bases short, with 14 bases between. Germline CDR1 and CDR2: SGHDT and YYEEEE. CDR3 protein: CASNNAIGEQYF. The CDR3 DNA reads as TGTGCCAGCAACAACGCCATAGGAGAGCAGTACTTC. Variable domain in full (rest from reference TRBV5-6 and TRBJ2-7): DAGVTQSPTHLIKTRGQQVTLRCSPKSGHDTVSWYQQALGQGPQFIFQYYEEEERQRGNFPDRFSGHQFPNYSSELNVNALLLGDSALYLCASNNAIGEQYFGPGTRLTVT.

The chain couples TRBV19 to TRBJ2-2; the match to TRBD1 covers 8 bases. This CDR3 comprises 16 residues. Germline V CDR1 and CDR2: LNHDA, SQIVND (reference sequence). V was clipped by 7 bases and J by 7 bases; unmatched bases: 14. The CDR3 bases are TGTGCCAGTACCCAATCCCCAGGGGGCCCCGTCGGGGAGCTGTTTTTT. Translated, it gives CASTQSPGGPVGELFF. Together with reference TRBV19 and TRBJ2-2, the CDR3 gives the full variable domain: DGGITQSPKYLFRKEGQNVTLSCEQNLNHDAMYWYRQDPGQGLRLIYYSQIVNDFQKGDIAEGYSVSREKKESFPLTVTSAQKNPTAFYLCASTQSPGGPVGELFFGEGSRLTVL.

Remarks on this clone: At one boundary the junction diverges from the germline segment, which might be a read error. The chain is built from TRBV14 and TRBJ2-1; 7 positions agree with TRBD1. Germline V CDR1 and CDR2: SGHDN, FVKESK. The CDR3 runs 12 residues. The chain's CDR3 is CASSQGRAGGVF. The CDR3, as DNA: TGTGCCAGCAGCCAAGGGAGAGCAGGGGGAGTCTTC.

This clone was observed a handful of times. V is TRBV6-5 and J is TRBJ1-5; possibly TRBD1 for D (6 bases). The CDR3 spans 14 residues. CDR1 is MNHEY and CDR2 is SVGAGI in the germline V gene. V lost 5 bases to trimming and J lost 5 bases, with 13 bases between them. The CDR3 sequence: CASSTQGWDQPQHF. CDR3 sequence (DNA): TGTGCCAGCAGTACACAGGGTTGGGATCAGCCCCAGCATTTT.

The chain employs TRBV6-5 and TRBJ2-2, with a weak D call TRBD1 (5 bases). CDR1 is MNHEY and CDR2 is SVGAGI in the germline V gene. Trimming removed 5 bases at V and 1 base at J, with 8 bases between. This CDR3 contains 14 residues. CDR3 protein: CASSRGQNTGELFF. For the CDR3, the DNA is TGTGCCAGCAGTCGCGGACAGAACACCGGGGAGCTGTTTTTT.

The chain carries TRBV4-3 and TRBJ1-1; tentatively, D is TRBD1 (6 bases). V gave up 0 bases and J gave up 3 bases, with 17 bases separating them. The CDR3 loop spans 17 amino acids. CDR1 is LGHNA, CDR2 YSLEER, per germline. This chain's CDR3 is CASSQEEIGGSDTEAFF. CDR3 DNA: TGCGCCAGCAGCCAAGAAGAAATTGGGGGCTCGGACACTGAAGCTTTCTTT.

The chain joins TRBV2 to TRBJ2-5; 7 nucleotides agree with TRBD1. Losses at the gene ends were 1 base for V and 4 bases for J; bases not matched to a gene: 6. Germline CDR1 reads SNHLY; CDR2 reads FYNNEI. The CDR3 runs 15 residues. CDR3 loop: CASSEGQGRSETQYF. The CDR3 nucleotides read TGTGCCAGCAGTGAAGGACAGGGTAGATCAGAGACCCAGTACTTC.

The rearrangement uses TRBV30 and TRBJ1-5; TRBD1 is a possible D gene (6 bases). Germline V gives CDR1 GTSNPN, CDR2 SVGIG (reference sequence). V dropped 0 bases and J dropped 1 base, with 10 bases sitting between them. The CDR3 length is 15 residues. The chain's CDR3 is CAWSVGGQSNQPQHF. The CDR3, as DNA: TGTGCCTGGAGTGTGGGGGGACAAAGCAATCAGCCCCAGCATTTT.

This sequence joins TRBV15 and TRBJ1-3; D is undetermined. The CDR3 sequence is 14 residues long. Germline lookup yields CDR1 LNHNV and CDR2 YYDKDF (reference sequence). V lost 0 bases to trimming and J lost 4 bases, with 7 bases between them. The DNA for the CDR3 is TGTGCCACCAGCAGAGATACAGCCGGAAACACCATATATTTT. Translated, it gives CATSRDTAGNTIYF.

The V and J genes are TRBV2 and TRBJ1-2; D unclear. The germline V and J ends were trimmed by 8 bases and 5 bases, with 18 bases remaining between them. The germline V gene has CDR1 SNHLY and CDR2 FYNNEI. CDR3 length: 14 amino acids. CDR3 DNA: TGTGCCAGCGGGGAGGGTTCAACAAAATATGGCTACACCTTC. It yields the protein CASGEGSTKYGYTF.

The rearrangement uses TRBV5-4 and TRBJ1-2; 7 positions agree with TRBD1. The germline CDR1 and CDR2 sequences are SGHNT and YYREEE (reference sequence). The CDR3 has 14 residues. Germline trimming cut 4 bases from V and 8 bases from J; bases unmatched to any gene: 11. This CDR3 reads CASSGRQGGLGYTF. CDR3 sequence (DNA): TGTGCCAGCAGCGGGAGACAGGGCGGGTTAGGCTACACCTTC.

CDR3 loop: CASRSPFHEQFF. CDR3 DNA sequence: TGTGCCAGCAGATCCCCCTTCCATGAGCAGTTCTTC. V gene TRBV27 combines with J gene TRBJ2-1; no clear D. Trimming stripped 6 bases from V and 8 bases from J, with 11 bases between. This CDR3 region has 12 residues. CDR1 is MNHEY and CDR2 is SMNVEV in the germline V gene (reference sequence).

CDR3 sequence: CASSFGQGGNTIYF. Written as DNA, the CDR3 is TGTGCCAGCAGCTTCGGACAGGGTGGAAACACCATATATTTT. J is TRBJ1-3 and V is TRBV7-3, with TRBD1 identical over 8 bases. J lost 3 bases, V lost 3 bases, and 1 base had no gene match. The germline V gene encodes CDR1 SGHTA and CDR2 FQGTGA. The CDR3 is 14 residues long.

This rearrangement joins TRBV27 to TRBJ2-5, with 7 bases fitting TRBD2. Germline-derived CDR1 and CDR2 are MNHEY and SMNVEV (reference sequence). V shed 6 bases, J shed 3 bases, and the junction held 7 bases outside the gene matches. The CDR3 contains 14 residues. The CDR3 protein is CASRGAGLEETQYF. The CDR3, as DNA: TGTGCCAGCAGAGGAGCGGGGTTAGAAGAGACCCAGTACTTC.

This chain connects TRBV5-6 to TRBJ2-5, with TRBD1 as a possible D gene (7 bases). Germline-derived CDR1 and CDR2 are SGHDT and YYEEEE. Deletions cut 7 bases from V and 3 bases from J, with 22 bases between. The CDR3 totals 16 residues. DNA of the CDR3: TGTGCCAGCCAGGGGGGTTGGCTAGCTGCAGAAGAGACCCAGTACTTC. This encodes CASQGGWLAAEETQYF.

The chain links TRBV30 to TRBJ1-4, with D hard to call. The germline V gene has CDR1 GTSNPN and CDR2 SVGIG (reference sequence). V lost 4 bases, J lost 7 bases, and 13 bases lay in between. The CDR3 loop spans 13 amino acids. The DNA for the CDR3 is TGTGCCTGGACCATAGGGTTGGGTGAAAAACTGTTTTTT. Residues: CAWTIGLGEKLFF.

The chain recombines TRBV5-1 with TRBJ2-2, with 11 bases matching TRBD2. This CDR3 is built from 18 residues. The germline V gene has CDR1 SGHRS and CDR2 YFSETQ. V was clipped by 4 bases and J by 0 bases; unmatched bases: 8. CDR3 nucleotides: TGCGCCAGCAGCCTGCCAACTAGCGGGAGAGCGAACACCGGGGAGCTGTTTTTT. This encodes CASSLPTSGRANTGELFF.

The V gene is TRBV2, the J gene TRBJ2-1; 9 nucleotides match TRBD1. Germline V CDR1 and CDR2: SNHLY, FYNNEI. The CDR3 runs to 14 residues. V was pared by 4 bases and J by 6 bases, with 4 bases of the junction left unmatched. CDR3 residues: CASSGGQGLNEQFF. CDR3 DNA: TGTGCCAGCAGTGGGGGACAGGGCCTCAATGAGCAGTTCTTC.

The gene calls are TRBV5-4 and TRBJ2-1, with 14 bases fitting TRBD2. Germline V gene data show CDR1 as SGHNT and CDR2 as YYREEE (reference sequence). This CDR3 is built from 18 residues. V lost 3 bases, J lost 0 bases, and 5 bases stayed unmatched. The CDR3 nucleotides are TGTGCCAGCAGCTCGGGACTAGCGGGGGCGAGCTCCTACAATGAGCAGTTCTTC. Its translation is CASSSGLAGASSYNEQFF.

The chain is built from TRBV7-3 and TRBJ2-1; D gene uncertain. Trimming removed 7 bases from V and 5 bases from J, with 15 bases in between. Germline V gene data show CDR1 as SGHTA and CDR2 as FQGTGA. The CDR3 has 14 amino acids. The CDR3 region is CASTHVSPDNEQFF. The CDR3 DNA sequence: TGTGCCAGCACCCACGTCTCCCCGGACAATGAGCAGTTCTTC.

J is TRBJ1-5 and V is TRBV15, with TRBD1 identical over 9 bases. This CDR3 is 16 amino acids long. V shed 3 bases and J 5 bases; nucleotides not matched to a gene: 8. Germline values: CDR1 LNHNV, CDR2 YYDKDF (reference sequence). CDR3 protein: CATSSGTGRGYQPQHF. The CDR3, as DNA: TGTGCCACCAGCAGTGGGACAGGGCGCGGGTATCAGCCCCAGCATTTT. The full variable domain, completed using reference TRBV15 and TRBJ1-5, is DAMVIQNPRYQVTQFGKPVTLSCSQTLNHNVMYWYQQKSSQAPKLLFHYYDKDFNNEADTPDNFQSRRPNTSFCFLDIRSPGLGDTAMYLCATSSGTGRGYQPQHFGDGTRLSIL.

The chain's CDR3 is CAGGTGGDQPQHF. The CDR3 coding sequence is TGTGCCGGAGGGACAGGGGGCGATCAGCCCCAGCATTTT. The V and J genes are TRBV6-1 and TRBJ1-5, with 12 bases fitting TRBD1. The trim removed 11 bases at V and 5 bases at J, leaving 4 bases unmatched. Germline values: CDR1 MNHNS, CDR2 SASEGT. CDR3 length equals 13 residues.

The chain uses TRBV11-2 and TRBJ2-3, with TRBD2 matching 9 bases. Germline CDR1 and CDR2: SGHAT and FQNNGV. The CDR3 has 15 amino acids. J lost 2 bases, V lost 2 bases, and 2 bases had no gene match. The CDR3 DNA is TGTGCCAGCAGCTTAAGACTAGCGGCCACAGATACGCAGTATTTT. This codes for CASSLRLAATDTQYF.

The V gene is TRBV2, the J gene TRBJ1-5; D is uncertain. CDR1 and CDR2 (germline): SNHLY, FYNNEI. V lost 3 bases and J 6 bases, leaving 9 bases between the germline ends. This CDR3 has 13 amino acids. The CDR3 reads CASSEAGGQPQHF. CDR3 in DNA: TGTGCCAGCAGTGAGGCGGGAGGTCAGCCCCAGCATTTT.